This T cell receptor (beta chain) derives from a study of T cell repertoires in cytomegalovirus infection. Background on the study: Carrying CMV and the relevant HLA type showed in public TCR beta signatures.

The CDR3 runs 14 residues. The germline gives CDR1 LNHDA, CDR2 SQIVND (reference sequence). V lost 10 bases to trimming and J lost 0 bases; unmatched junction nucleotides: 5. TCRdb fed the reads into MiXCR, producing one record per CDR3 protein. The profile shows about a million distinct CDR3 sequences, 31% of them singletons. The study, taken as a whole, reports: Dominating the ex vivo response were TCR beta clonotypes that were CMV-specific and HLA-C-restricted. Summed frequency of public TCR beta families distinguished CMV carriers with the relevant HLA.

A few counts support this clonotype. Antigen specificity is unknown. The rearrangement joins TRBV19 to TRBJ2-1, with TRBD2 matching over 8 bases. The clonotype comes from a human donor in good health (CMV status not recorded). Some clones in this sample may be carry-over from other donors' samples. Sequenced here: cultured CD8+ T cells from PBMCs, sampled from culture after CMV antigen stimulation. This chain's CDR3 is CAIRLASSYNEQFF. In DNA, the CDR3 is TGTGCCATAAGACTAGCGAGCTCCTACAATGAGCAGTTCTTC. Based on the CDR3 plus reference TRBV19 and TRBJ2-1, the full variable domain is DGGITQSPKYLFRKEGQNVTLSCEQNLNHDAMYWYRQDPGQGLRLIYYSQIVNDFQKGDIAEGYSVSREKKESFPLTVTSAQKNPTAFYLCAIRLASSYNEQFFGPGTRLTVL.